Included here is one TCR beta chain sequence, with context. Its antigen remains undetermined. One base away there is no much larger clone; base qualities are not given. The data were obtained in a study of blood T cell repertoires in COVID-19 (dated by TCRdb to about 2020). Regarding the complete study: Samples from collaborators originated in the United States, Italy and Spain and spanned both the acute and convalescent phases of COVID-19. The prospective study material was composed of cDNA or gDNA derived from T cells, B-cell-depleted T cells, or PBMCs. The dataset comprised deeply sampled blood TCRbeta repertoires from subjects exposed to, actively infected with, or recovered from COVID-19. The repertoires were released in a freely available public database meant as a resource for research on the immune response to SARS-CoV-2. The samples were drawn from the first 160 participants of the ongoing ImmuneRACE study and from some 1,300 subjects provided by 6 global collaborators. The sample metadata nearly always contained a de-identified subject ID, COVID-19 status, age in years and sex. Where available, HLA class I and class II types were obtained from metadata supplied by the sample provider rather than from assay-based typing. Here is what the overall study found, with its caveats: How much clinical and demographic metadata was included differed by source and by participant, and the metadata was provided uncurated.

The CDR3, from cysteine to phenylalanine, totals 16 residues. Only the CDR3 DNA is retained, 48 bases long and in frame from the first base. The germline V gene specifies MGHDK as CDR1 and SYGVNS as CDR2. The V end gives up 6 bases and the J end 3 bases, leaving 10 bases in the junction not matched to a gene. The immunoSEQ Assay, a bias-controlled multiplex PCR, was used to amplify TCRbeta CDR3 regions from genomic DNA. The paper's processing steps were these. The number of nucleated cells in each sample was estimated from the amplification of reference gene primers within the assay. To quantify the absolute abundance of each unique TCRbeta CDR3 rearrangement, sequence reads were collapsed and filtered. For each sample, productive Simpson clonality was calculated as the square root of Simpson's diversity index across productive rearrangements. Imported from immuneACCESS, the table was reduced by TCRdb to in-frame sequences with V and J called. These copies leave out some clones; in studies compared against another copy, an unresolved V gene accounts for under half, and the cause of the remainder is not known. The V and J calls and the clone size are those of that table, but D and trimming were determined from the DNA. Across this sample there are roughly 260,000 clones, with roughly 86% seen only once. In total, the top ten clones hold approximately 2.5% of the sample.

Participants in the prospective study were aged about 18 to 95 years, lived in 20 to 30 United States geographic areas, and enrolled through a virtual design. To assign participants to cohorts, the prospective study relied on clinical history that participants themselves reported in a screening survey and a study questionnaire. ImmuneRACE Cohort 3 recovered participants were defined by two consecutive negative NP/OP PCR tests, healthcare professional clearance, or symptom resolution. In the prospective study, mobile phlebotomists collected whole blood, serum and a nasopharyngeal or oropharyngeal swab from each participant. Over a roughly two-month period, participants in the prospective study had the option of providing additional blood draws and questionnaires. Before DNA extraction, prospective study blood samples were shipped either frozen or at room temperature.

Material: PBMCs or T cells enriched from blood (not recorded which). The sequence derives from a woman aged 18-30 years who had recovered from COVID-19. The receptor chain draws on TRBV25-1 and TRBJ1-5; 8 central nucleotides agree with TRBD1. The CDR3 is CASSLSGTGLNQPQHF. The nucleotides read TGTGCCAGCAGCCTATCCGGGACAGGCCTCAATCAGCCCCAGCATTTT.